What follows are 3 T cell receptor beta chains derived from one specimen sequenced in a study of blood T cell repertoires in COVID-19. Clones were read by immunoSEQ multiplex PCR, and TCRdb kept only the in-frame ones, dropping some. The sample holds more than 200,000 clones, around 86% seen once. The sample comprised peripheral blood. These receptors were taken from a man older than 75 with acute or convalescent COVID-19.

The DNA for the CDR3 is TGCGCCAGCAGCGATGTACCGGGACAGGCTTTCAATGAGCAGTTCTTC. Translation gives CASSDVPGQAFNEQFF. V gene TRBV5-1 combines with J gene TRBJ2-1; 8 positions match TRBD1. Germline V CDR1 and CDR2: SGHRS, YFSETQ. Trimming at V came to 4 bases and at J to 6 bases, leaving 12 bases not matched to a gene. The CDR3 spans 16 residues.

This chain connects TRBV15 to TRBJ2-5; D is perhaps TRBD1 (6 bases). In germline, CDR1 is LNHNV, CDR2 YYDKDF (reference sequence). The CDR3 totals 15 residues. V lost 3 bases and J 0 bases, leaving 11 bases between the germline ends. CDR3 sequence (DNA): TGTGCCACCAGCAGTATACAGGGAAACCAAGAGACCCAGTACTTC. It specifies CATSSIQGNQETQYF.

The gene calls are TRBV19 and TRBJ2-5; TRBD1 is a possible D gene (6 bases). Looked up from germline, CDR1 is LNHDA and CDR2 is SQIVND (reference sequence). The CDR3 is 15 residues long. The V end lost 6 bases, the J end lost 3 bases, and 17 bases lay between the germline ends. Here the CDR3 DNA reads TGTGCCAGTAGATCAGGCCGGACAGACGAAGAGACCCAGTACTTC. Translated, it gives CASRSGRTDEETQYF.